The T cell receptor (beta chain) described here comes from a study of T cells in Graves' hyperthyroidism and ophthalmopathy. Used for diagnoses were clinical symptoms, serum thyroxine and TRAb, thyroid ultrasound and orbital computed tomography. Approximately 10 ml of fresh peripheral blood supplied the PBMCs. About this clonotype itself: Antigen unknown. A much larger clone lies one base from this, so it may be a read error.

Points from the study as a whole: Ophthalmopathy, as predicted by the model, came a median approximately 5.9 months after the prediction.

Germline CDR1 is SGHDT and CDR2 is YYEEEE. The CDR3 spans 16 residues. With 6 bases removed from V and 2 bases from J, the gap between germline ends came to 18 bases. It was RNA transcripts that yielded the amplified TCR beta CDR3 regions. With the HTBI primer set, the TCR CDR3 went through a first round of RT-PCR. One entry per CDR3 protein, called by TCRdb with MiXCR from the multiplex PCR reads. The data show some 460,000 distinct CDR3 sequences, about 15% seen once. The sample was blood. This TCR was recovered from a woman aged 18-35 years with Graves' hyperthyroidism. This chain connects TRBV5-6 to TRBJ1-5; TRBD1 might be the D (5 bases). CDR3 protein: CASTAGAGRGNQPQHF. CDR3 DNA sequence: TGTGCCAGCACCGCGGGTGCAGGGCGAGGCAATCAGCCCCAGCATTTT.